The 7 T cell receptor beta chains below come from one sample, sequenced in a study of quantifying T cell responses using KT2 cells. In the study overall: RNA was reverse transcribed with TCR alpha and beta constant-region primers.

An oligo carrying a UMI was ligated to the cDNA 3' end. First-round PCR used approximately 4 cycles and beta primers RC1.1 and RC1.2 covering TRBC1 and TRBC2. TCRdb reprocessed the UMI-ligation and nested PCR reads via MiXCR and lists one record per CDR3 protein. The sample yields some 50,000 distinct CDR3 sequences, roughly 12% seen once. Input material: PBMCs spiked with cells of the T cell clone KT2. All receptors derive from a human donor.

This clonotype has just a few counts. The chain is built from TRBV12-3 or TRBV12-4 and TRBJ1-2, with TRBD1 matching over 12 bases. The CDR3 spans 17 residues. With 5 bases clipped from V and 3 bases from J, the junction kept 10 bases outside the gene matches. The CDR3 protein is CASSIKGGTGGDYGYTF. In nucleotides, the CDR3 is TGTGCCAGCAGTATTAAAGGGGGGACAGGGGGCGACTATGGCTACACCTTC.

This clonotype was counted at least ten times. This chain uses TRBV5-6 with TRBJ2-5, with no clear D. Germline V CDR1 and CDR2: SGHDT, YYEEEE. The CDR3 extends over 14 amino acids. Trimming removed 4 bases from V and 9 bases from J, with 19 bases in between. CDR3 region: CASSRWTAPKAQYF. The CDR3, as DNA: TGTGCCAGCAGCCGTTGGACGGCGCCAAAGGCCCAGTACTTC.

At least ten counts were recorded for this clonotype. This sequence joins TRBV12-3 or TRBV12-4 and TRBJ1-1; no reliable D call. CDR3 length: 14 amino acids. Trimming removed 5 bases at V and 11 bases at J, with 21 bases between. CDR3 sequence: CASSTVVPVQYAFF. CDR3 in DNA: TGTGCCAGCAGTACAGTAGTCCCGGTCCAGTACGCTTTCTTT.

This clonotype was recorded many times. This CDR3 reads CASSELAGSYNEQFF. The CDR3 DNA sequence: TGTGCCAGCAGTGAGCTAGCGGGCTCCTACAATGAGCAGTTCTTC. V is TRBV6-1 and J is TRBJ2-1, with 8 nucleotides matching TRBD2. After removal of 3 bases from V and 0 bases from J, the junction contained 1 base not matched to a gene. The CDR3 has 15 amino acids. Germline assignment: CDR1 MNHNS and CDR2 SASEGT.

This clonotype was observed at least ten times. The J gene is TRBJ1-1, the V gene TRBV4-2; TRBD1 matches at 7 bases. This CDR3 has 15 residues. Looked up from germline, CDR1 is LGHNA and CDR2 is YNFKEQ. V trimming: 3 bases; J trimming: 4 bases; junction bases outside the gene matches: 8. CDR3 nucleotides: TGTGCCAGCAGCCAGAGACAGGGATCGGGCACTGAAGCTTTCTTT. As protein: CASSQRQGSGTEAFF.

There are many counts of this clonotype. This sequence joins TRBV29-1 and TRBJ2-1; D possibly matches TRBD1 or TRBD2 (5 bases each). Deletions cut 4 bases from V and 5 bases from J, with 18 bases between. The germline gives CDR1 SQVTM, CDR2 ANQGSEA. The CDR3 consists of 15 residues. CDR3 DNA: TGCAGCGTTGGGGACCACGCCGAGGAACACAATGAGCAGTTCTTC. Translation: CSVGDHAEEHNEQFF.

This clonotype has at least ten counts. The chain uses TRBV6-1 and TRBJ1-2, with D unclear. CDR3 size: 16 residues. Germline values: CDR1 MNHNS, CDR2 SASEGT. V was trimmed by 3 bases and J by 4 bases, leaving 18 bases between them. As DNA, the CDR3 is TGTGCCAGCAGTGATGGACCGACAACTACACTCTATGGCTACACCTTC. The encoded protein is CASSDGPTTTLYGYTF.